This T cell receptor (beta chain) appears in the sequencing data of a study of T cells expressing NK-cell markers. Study-level background: Repertoires of TCR beta were obtained from T cells sorted as CD3+CD56+NKG2C+, CD3+CD56+NKG2C- and CD3+CD56-NKG2C+. Within the sequenced cohort of eight donors, seven exhibited HCMV seropositivity and one was seronegative. Study-level points and caveats: Clarity on HCMV specificity was lacking for the expanded NKG2C+ T cell clones.

This CDR3 is 14 amino acids long. The V gene's germline CDR1 is SGHTA and CDR2 FQGNSA. TCR beta cDNA was made by 5'RACE template switching with UMIs. TCRdb re-analyzed the 5' RACE reads; it lists each CDR3 protein once, without DNA. This table holds fewer than 16,000 distinct CDR3 sequences. To note about this clonotype: Antigen: not known.

Sequenced material: blood T cells: a sorted CD56 or NKG2C T cell subset, CD4+ or CD8+ T cells, or bulk PBMC T cells (not recorded which). The TCR comes from a man aged 18-70 years in good health. V is TRBV7-2 and J is TRBJ2-7; TCRdb lists TRBD2, though no DNA is available to test this call. Here the CDR3 reads CASSPGLETYEQYF. The full variable domain, completed using reference TRBV7-2 and TRBJ2-7, is GAGVSQSPSNKVTEKGKDVELRCDPISGHTALYWYRQSLGQGLEFLIYFQGNSAPDKSGLPSDRFSAERTGGSVSTLTIQRTQQEDSAVYLCASSPGLETYEQYFGPGTRLTVT.